The 2 T cell receptor beta chains in this list originate from one sample, sequenced in a study of spatial heterogeneity in lung cancer. Regarding time point: blood at routine non-recurrence follow-up after resection. TCRdb independently ran MiXCR on the 5' RACE reads; one entry per CDR3 protein. The table records fewer than 25,000 distinct CDR3 sequences, around 9.6% of them present only once. The material was PBMCs, obtained at follow-up. The receptor set was obtained from a male donor with early-stage non-small cell lung cancer.

This clonotype was seen at least ten times. The V call is TRBV27, the J call TRBJ2-3; D is possibly TRBD2 (5 bases). The length of the CDR3 is 13 residues. Germline V gives CDR1 MNHEY, CDR2 SMNVEV (reference sequence). Trimming took 3 bases from V and 5 from J, leaving 9 bases between them. CDR3: CASSLGGRDTQYF. CDR3 DNA: TGTGCCAGCAGTTTGGGCGGGCGAGATACGCAGTATTTT.

Only a few counts were recorded for this clonotype. The chain is built from TRBV28 and TRBJ1-1; D perhaps matches TRBD1 (5 bases). The V end was cut by 3 bases, the J end by 3 bases, with 8 bases between. This CDR3 has 13 residues. CDR1 and CDR2 (germline): MDHEN, SYDVKM. The CDR3 bases are TGTGCCAGCAGTTTGACAGTAGACACTGAAGCTTTCTTT. Translation: CASSLTVDTEAFF.